The clone carrying this T cell receptor (beta chain) has only a few counts. The antigen is undetermined. This record belongs to a study of CD8 T cells in ankylosing spondylitis. Study-wide results and limits: Seven or eight highly homologous variants formed a TCR beta motif that appeared characteristic of ankylosing spondylitis blood. Reportedly, significant enrichment of disease-linked clones occurred in matched ankylosing spondylitis synovial fluid.

TCRdb analysed the 5' RACE reads with MiXCR anew, one entry per CDR3 protein. The profile shows hundreds of thousands of distinct CDR3 sequences, about 25% of them singletons. V was pared by 0 bases and J by 0 bases, with 12 bases between. Germline V gene sequence: CDR1 DFQATT, CDR2 SNEGSKA (reference sequence). The CDR3 extends over 16 amino acids. The sample comprised blood, either unsorted or a sorted T cell fraction (not recorded which). This chain connects TRBV20-1 to TRBJ2-1; TRBD2 is a possible D gene (6 bases). The TCR comes from a male donor with ankylosing spondylitis. CDR3 loop: CSARDPVTSSYNEQFF. CDR3 sequence (DNA): TGCAGTGCTAGAGATCCGGTGACTAGCTCCTACAATGAGCAGTTCTTC.